This paragraph covers one TCR beta chain sequence. Antigen unknown. The sample originates from a study of Ad26.COV2.S vaccination and SARS-CoV-2 variants. Study-wide background: Enrolled in COV1001, the donor was in the Ad26.COV2.S trial arm, which received the vaccine. In the study, Ad26.COV2.S was injected intramuscularly once, or twice 56 days apart. Regarding the study as a whole: Whether participants received vaccine or placebo, their non-spike TCR breadth was similar. Assessments of TCR breadth and depth may have underestimated the total T cell responses.

Germline V CDR1 and CDR2: SSHAT, FNYEAQ (reference sequence). The CDR3 sequence is 15 residues long. Assay: immunoSEQ multiplex PCR; the TCRdb copy retains only in-frame clones and omits some. The sample contains roughly 450,000 clones, 75% to 95% of which appear only once. Treatment noted: 19 received Ad26.COV2.S at low or high dose, single or two shots; 5 received placebo; per-sample allocation not given. Sample collection was performed on day 63 after the first vaccine or placebo injection. The material sequenced was peripheral blood, taken in a trial of Ad26.COV2.S vaccine versus placebo. This chain connects TRBV7-7 to TRBJ1-2; weak D call: TRBD1 (5 bases). The sequence was obtained from a person aged 18-60 years who received the Ad26.COV2.S COVID-19 vaccine or a placebo. The CDR3 reads CATQRWGEGNYGYTF. CDR3 bases: TGTGCTACCCAGAGGTGGGGGGAAGGCAACTATGGCTACACCTTC.